These 16 T cell receptor beta chains originate from one sample sequenced in a study of control samples from healthy donors and cancer patients. The table came from immunoSEQ multiplex PCR; TCRdb's copy has only in-frame clones and leaves some out. The sample gives roughly 80,000 clones, nearly 90% of which show up once; around 5.7% is in the top ten. Specimen: blood. These receptors originate from a woman aged 50 to 60 in good health.

The genes are TRBV6-5 and TRBJ2-7; D possibly corresponds to TRBD1 (5 bases). V was trimmed by 3 bases and J by 0 bases, leaving 12 bases between them. This CDR3 has 15 residues. Germline lookup yields CDR1 MNHEY and CDR2 SVGAGI. The CDR3 DNA reads TGTGCCAGCAGTTATGCAGGGAAGAGCTCCTACGAGCAGTACTTC. This encodes CASSYAGKSSYEQYF.

The chain has TRBV3-1 (or the pseudogene TRBV3-2) and TRBJ1-1; no reliable D call. CDR1 is LGHDT and CDR2 is YNNKEL in the germline V gene (reference sequence). V lost 4 bases to trimming and J lost 5 bases, with 8 bases between them. The CDR3 totals 12 residues. CDR3 bases: TGTGCCAGCAGCCTTTACGAAACTGAAGCTTTCTTT. Translation: CASSLYETEAFF.

Comments on this clone: This same CDR3 is encoded by further DNA sequences in the sample. The chain couples TRBV7-9 to TRBJ1-1; D unresolved. The CDR3 has 14 residues. CDR1 SEHNR and CDR2 FQNEAQ come from the germline V gene (reference sequence). Trimming cost V 1 base and J 5 bases, with 11 bases left between them. This CDR3 reads CASSLEGGRTEAFF. The CDR3 DNA reads as TGTGCCAGCAGCTTAGAGGGTGGAAGGACTGAAGCTTTCTTT. The full variable domain, rest sourced from reference TRBV7-9 and TRBJ1-1, is DTGVSQNPRHKITKRGQNVTFRCDPISEHNRLYWYRQTLGQGPEFLTYFQNEAQLEKSRLLSDRFSAERPKGSFSTLEIQRTEQGDSAMYLCASSLEGGRTEAFFGQGTRLTVV.

The rearrangement joins TRBV18 to TRBJ1-1; D gene uncertain. The CDR3 loop spans 13 amino acids. Trimming pared 3 bases from V and 4 bases from J, leaving 9 bases between. In germline, CDR1 is KGHSH, CDR2 LQKENI. This CDR3 is CASSPAEATEAFF. DNA for the CDR3: TGTGCCAGCTCACCCGCGGAGGCCACTGAAGCTTTCTTT.

The table lists this clone with a few counts. The chain uses TRBV2 and TRBJ1-1; D is perhaps TRBD1 (6 bases). Germline V gene sequence: CDR1 SNHLY, CDR2 FYNNEI. The CDR3 totals 13 residues. Trimming removed 9 bases from V and 1 base from J, with 12 bases in between. CDR3 sequence: CARSGDWNTEAFF. CDR3 nucleotides: TGTGCCAGGTCAGGGGATTGGAACACTGAAGCTTTCTTT.

The gene calls are TRBV19 and TRBJ1-1; D gene unclear. CDR3 length: 17 residues. Germline V lookup: CDR1 LNHDA, CDR2 SQIVND (reference sequence). Between the trimmed V and J ends, which lost 5 bases and 0 bases, there was a span of 19 bases. For the CDR3, the DNA is TGTGCCAGTAGTCCAGGTCAGGCGAGGACTATGAACACTGAAGCTTTCTTT. Amino acid sequence: CASSPGQARTMNTEAFF.

The chain is built from TRBV6-6 and TRBJ1-4; 7 positions agree with TRBD1. Germline CDR1 is MNHNY and CDR2 is SVGAGI (reference sequence). The CDR3 is 15 amino acids. The ends lost 6 bases at V and 5 bases at J; junction bases unmatched: 9. CDR3 sequence reads: CASSSMGQINEKLFF. The CDR3 nucleotides read TGTGCCAGCAGCTCTATGGGACAGATCAATGAAAAACTGTTTTTT.

This rearrangement joins TRBV9 to TRBJ2-7; 7 nucleotides align to TRBD2. This CDR3 contains 17 residues. CDR1 SGDLS and CDR2 YYNGEE come from the germline V gene. V dropped 4 bases and J dropped 0; count of bases not matched to a gene: 13. The CDR3 DNA follows: TGTGCCAGCAGCTGGCCCCCGGGACTACCAAGCTCCTACGAGCAGTACTTC. Its translation: CASSWPPGLPSSYEQYF.

This chain uses TRBV7-9 with TRBJ2-7, with 10 bases fitting TRBD1. V lost 1 base and J lost 4; bases outside the gene matches: 4. CDR3 length equals 15 residues. Germline CDR1 reads SEHNR; CDR2 reads FQNEAQ (reference sequence). CDR3 coding DNA: TGTGCCAGCAGCTTAGGGACAGGGGGGACTTACGAGCAGTACTTC. Translating it yields CASSLGTGGTYEQYF.

This clone was recorded a few times. The chain combines TRBV2 with TRBJ2-7; maybe TRBD2 (5 bases). Per germline, CDR1 SNHLY and CDR2 FYNNEI. The CDR3 runs to 12 residues. Trimming shortened V by 2 bases and J by 12 bases, and 14 bases separated the two germline ends. The CDR3 loop reads CASSEPLAPPYF. CDR3 DNA: TGTGCCAGCAGTGAACCTCTAGCTCCTCCGTACTTC.

The rearrangement links TRBV7-8 to TRBJ1-1; D is undetermined. From germline, CDR1 is SGHVS and CDR2 FQNEAQ. This CDR3 comprises 15 residues. V lost 1 base and J lost 1, with 10 bases in between. CDR3 DNA sequence: TGTGCCAGCAGCTTAGGATGGGAGGGGAACACTGAAGCTTTCTTT. The encoded protein is CASSLGWEGNTEAFF.

V usage is TRBV11-2 and J usage is TRBJ1-1; no reliable D call. The CDR3 spans 14 residues. Germline lookup yields CDR1 SGHAT and CDR2 FQNNGV. V lost 5 bases and J 3 bases, leaving 13 bases between the germline ends. CDR3 region: CASSPDGSYTEAFF. The CDR3 DNA sequence: TGTGCCAGCAGCCCGGACGGCTCCTACACTGAAGCTTTCTTT.

This clone was detected only once. The V and J genes are TRBV6-1 and TRBJ1-1, with TRBD1 matching over 9 bases. The germline V gene encodes CDR1 MNHNS and CDR2 SASEGT. This CDR3 is built from 15 residues. Losses at the gene ends were 3 bases for V and 6 bases for J; bases not matched to a gene: 8. DNA for the CDR3: TGTGCCAGCAGTGAGAACAGGGGGCCTCTTGCTGAAGCTTTCTTT. It specifies CASSENRGPLAEAFF.

V and J are TRBV19 and TRBJ1-5; D possibly corresponds to TRBD1 (6 bases). V shed 10 bases and J shed 3 bases, with 13 bases lying between them. The CDR3 consists of 13 residues. Germline CDR1 and CDR2: LNHDA and SQIVND (reference sequence). CDR3 in amino acids: CATEDRANQPQHF. CDR3 DNA: TGTGCCACAGAGGACAGAGCCAATCAGCCCCAGCATTTT.

The chain recombines TRBV7-2 with TRBJ1-1; D is ambiguous. V dropped 0 bases and J dropped 5 bases, with 7 bases sitting between them. The CDR3 spans 13 residues. Germline values: CDR1 SGHTA, CDR2 FQGNSA. CDR3 DNA sequence: TGTGCCAGCAGCTTAGCGAGAGAGACTGAAGCTTTCTTT. Translating it yields CASSLARETEAFF.

The rearrangement joins TRBV19 to TRBJ1-2; 7 bases align to TRBD1. The CDR3 loop spans 12 amino acids. V lost 4 bases, J lost 8 bases, and 4 bases stayed unmatched. CDR1 LNHDA and CDR2 SQIVND come from the germline V gene (reference sequence). CDR3 protein: CASSTGGLGYTF. The CDR3 coding sequence is TGTGCCAGTAGTACAGGGGGTTTGGGCTACACCTTC.